Here is one T cell receptor (beta chain) with its context. Its antigen is still unknown. The data were obtained in a study of blood T cells in healthy people across ages. Study summary: Template switching retrieved approximately one barcoded beta molecule for each two T cells. Broader study findings: Unsorted PBMCs blocked a conclusive comparison of naive and antigen-experienced cells. Total diversity from one million sequenced T cells was likely underestimated.

Germline V gene lookup returns CDR1 SGHRS and CDR2 YFSETQ. The ends were cut back, 1 base at V and 3 bases at J, with 14 bases in the middle. The CDR3 extends over 15 amino acids. A sample-barcoded 5' primer and a J-beta primer mix were used in a second PCR of roughly 7 to 12 cycles. Each cDNA molecule was tagged by a template-switch adaptor that had 12 random nucleotides. MiXCR, run by TCRdb on the 5' RACE reads, gives a single entry per CDR3 protein. The sample carries about 760,000 distinct CDR3 sequences, roughly 56% recorded once. The V and J genes are TRBV5-1 and TRBJ2-7, with D possibly TRBD2 on 6 matching bases. This TCR was sampled from a man aged 35-49 years in good health. The sequencing input was blood. The CDR3 DNA follows: TGCGCCAGCAGCTTGCTTACGGGAGCCAACTACGAGCAGTACTTC. This codes for CASSLLTGANYEQYF.